The clone carrying this TCR beta chain was detected ten times or more. Its antigen is currently unknown. From the RACE reads, TCRdb called clonotypes with MiXCR, one entry per CDR3 protein. Among 300,000 to 400,000 distinct CDR3 sequences, under 8% were seen once, and the ten largest hold about 8%. This sample's time point: patch test 1, 2 weeks after DPC sensitization. Treatment reported: therapeutic diphenylcyclopropenone sensitization with weekly scalp DPC. Phlebotomy was performed prior to application of every patch test. People who gave samples had alopecia, were 18 to 70 years old, and were suitable for DPC. These data belong to a study of human T cells and chemical hapten exposure. Broader study findings: The number of TCRs over 1 in 1000 frequency stayed unchanged after DPC.

Losses at the gene ends were 5 bases for V and 4 bases for J; bases not matched to a gene: 9. The length of the CDR3 is 15 residues. The germline V gene encodes CDR1 SGHTA and CDR2 FQGNSA. The chain links TRBV7-2 to TRBJ1-2, with 8 bases fitting TRBD1. Sequencing was performed on whole blood, taken in connection with sensitization to the hapten diphenylcyclopropenone (DPC). The receptor was derived from a woman aged 18 to 35 with alopecia areata. Some clones in this sample may be carry-over from other donors' samples. The CDR3 here is CASSLMTGDRYGYTF. In DNA, the CDR3 is TGTGCCAGCAGCCTAATGACAGGGGATCGCTATGGCTACACCTTC.